Included here is one T cell receptor beta chain sequence, with context. Its antigen is undetermined. This record belongs to a study of response to subunit inactivated influenza vaccine. Findings and caveats of the study: Authors suggested seasonal influenza vaccinations each recruit few new T cells.

From the RT-PCR reads, TCRdb called clonotypes with MiXCR, one entry per CDR3 protein. The table has almost 250,000 distinct CDR3 sequences, 9% to 15% seen once. Trimming took 0 bases from V and 5 from J; bases not matched to a gene: 6. This CDR3 contains 15 residues. Germline lookup yields CDR1 SGHDT and CDR2 YYEEEE. This sample comprised non-naive T cells sorted from PBMCs, obtained around 14 days before vaccination. The sequence was obtained from a middle-aged man who received an inactivated influenza vaccine. The V call is TRBV5-6, the J call TRBJ1-1, with 8 bases identical to TRBD1. The CDR3 reads CASSLAGGSVTEAFF. The CDR3 DNA sequence: TGTGCCAGCAGCTTGGCAGGGGGCAGCGTAACTGAAGCTTTCTTT.